A single TCR beta chain is shown here with its context. The antigen remains unidentified. Healthy bone marrow donors made up the donor group. In the PCR, 60 Vbeta and 13 Jbeta primers were used. Sequenced by immunoSEQ multiplex PCR; TCRdb stores in-frame clones only, minus some. The data hold about 180,000 clones, with 75% to 85% observed a single time. The sample is drawn from a study of cytomegalovirus exposure and HLA in healthy donors. The study's findings and limits: Immune exposure data for these donors was limited to CMV serostatus. Later findings reportedly placed an Asian-associated ancestry cluster below the roughly 700-donor mean for N-insertions.

CDR1 and CDR2 from the germline V gene are SGHDN and FVKESK. The CDR3 has 15 amino acids. The V end lost 0 bases, the J end lost 3 bases, and 9 bases lay between the germline ends. The sample taken for sequencing was PBMCs. The origin of this receptor is a young man in good health and CMV-seronegative. J is TRBJ1-3 and V is TRBV14, with D maybe TRBD1 (6 bases). CDR3 sequence reads: CASSQDGRGGNTIYF. CDR3 nucleotide sequence: TGTGCCAGCAGCCAAGACGGCAGGGGTGGAAACACCATATATTTT.